The 11 T cell receptor beta chains given below trace back to one sample, sequenced in a study of shared clonotypes between healthy human individuals. Measured with immunoSEQ multiplex PCR; TCRdb has only the in-frame clones, and not every one. Of roughly 1.4 million clones listed, 97% to 99% are singletons. The sequenced sample consisted of naive CD4+ T cells sorted from blood. Subset here: CD45RA+ positively selected. These receptors originate from a man aged 30-40 years in good health.

The chain links TRBV11-2 to TRBJ2-5, with a tentative D call TRBD1 (6 bases). CDR3 size: 12 residues. Germline V CDR1 and CDR2: SGHAT, FQNNGV. The V and J ends lost 10 bases and 4 bases respectively, with 13 bases between them. In DNA, the CDR3 is TGTGCCACGTCAGGGGCGAGAGAGACCCAGTACTTC. Amino acids: CATSGARETQYF.

V and J are TRBV27 and TRBJ2-1, with TRBD1 matching over 7 bases. V lost 2 bases and J lost 4; bases outside the gene matches: 2. Germline V CDR1 and CDR2: MNHEY, SMNVEV (reference sequence). This CDR3 is 14 amino acids long. CDR3 amino acids: CASSLGQAYNEQFF. DNA of the CDR3: TGTGCCAGCAGTTTAGGACAGGCGTACAATGAGCAGTTCTTC.

The rearrangement joins TRBV6-1 to TRBJ1-1, with TRBD1 matching over 8 bases. The CDR3 extends over 15 amino acids. With 7 bases clipped from V and 1 base from J, the junction kept 8 bases outside the gene matches. Germline V CDR1 and CDR2: MNHNS, SASEGT. CDR3 residues: CASIRTGNGNTEAFF. The CDR3 DNA follows: TGTGCCAGCATACGGACAGGGAACGGGAACACTGAAGCTTTCTTT.

The V call is TRBV4-3, the J call TRBJ2-1; 8 bases line up with TRBD1. The CDR3 spans 17 residues. Germline CDR1 is LGHNA and CDR2 is YSLEER. J gave up 3 bases and V 0 bases, and 7 bases lay outside the gene matches. The CDR3 is CASSQDTRDRRYNEQFF. The CDR3 DNA reads TGCGCCAGCAGCCAAGATACCCGGGACAGGCGCTACAATGAGCAGTTCTTC.

The chain links TRBV5-4 to TRBJ2-1, with a possible D match to TRBD2 (5 bases). CDR1 SGHNT and CDR2 YYREEE come from the germline V gene (reference sequence). Trimming took off 4 bases at V and 7 bases at J, with 15 bases between the two ends. This CDR3 comprises 14 residues. CDR3: CASSPGGDRNEQFF. CDR3 sequence (DNA): TGTGCCAGCAGCCCCGGAGGAGACCGGAATGAGCAGTTCTTC.

This clone appeared once. This chain joins TRBV19 and TRBJ2-7, with a tentative D call TRBD2 (5 bases). V was cut by 6 bases and J by 2 bases, with 17 bases left in between. Germline V gives CDR1 LNHDA, CDR2 SQIVND (reference sequence). The CDR3 has 15 amino acids. The CDR3 DNA sequence: TGTGCCAGTAGGAGCGGCCCGGGAACCCCCTACGAGCAGTACTTC. Its protein product is CASRSGPGTPYEQYF.

This rearrangement joins TRBV28 to TRBJ2-1; D not certain. This CDR3 comprises 14 residues. Germline V gene data show CDR1 as MDHEN and CDR2 as SYDVKM. The ends were cut back, 2 bases at V and 3 bases at J, with 8 bases in the middle. The CDR3 is CASSLGENYNEQFF. The CDR3 bases are TGTGCCAGCAGTTTAGGGGAAAACTACAATGAGCAGTTCTTC.

The V and J genes are TRBV7-2 and TRBJ1-2, with D unclear. The CDR3 runs to 18 residues. Germline lookup yields CDR1 SGHTA and CDR2 FQGNSA. Trimming stripped 2 bases from V and 8 bases from J, with 27 bases between. The CDR3 nucleotides are TGTGCCAGCAGCTTACTTGTGCTGGCCGAGACCCCTGTATCGGGCTACACCTTC. It codes for CASSLLVLAETPVSGYTF.

The rearrangement links TRBV28 to TRBJ2-4; possibly TRBD1 or TRBD2 for D (5 bases each). Trimming stripped 3 bases from V and 0 bases from J, with 12 bases between. The CDR3 has 16 amino acids. Per the germline V gene, CDR1 is MDHEN and CDR2 is SYDVKM. The CDR3: CASSLWETVAKNIQYF. DNA for the CDR3: TGTGCCAGCAGTTTGTGGGAGACAGTAGCCAAAAACATTCAGTACTTC.

As for this clone: The same CDR3 is also encoded by other DNA sequences in this sample. J is TRBJ1-1 and V is TRBV9; D not resolved. The CDR3 sequence is 14 residues long. Germline-derived CDR1 and CDR2 are SGDLS and YYNGEE. Trimming removed 0 bases from V and 0 bases from J, with 6 bases in between. The CDR3 loop is CASSVGRVNTEAFF. The DNA for the CDR3 is TGTGCCAGCAGCGTAGGCCGGGTGAACACTGAAGCTTTCTTT.

This rearrangement joins TRBV13 to TRBJ2-7; D perhaps matches TRBD1 (5 bases). Trimming removed 5 bases at V and 3 bases at J, with 11 bases between. This CDR3 region has 13 residues. Germline CDR1 and CDR2: PRHDT and FYEKMQ (reference sequence). The CDR3 nucleotides are TGTGCCAGCAGCAACACGCAGGGCTACGAGCAGTACTTC. Its translation is CASSNTQGYEQYF.